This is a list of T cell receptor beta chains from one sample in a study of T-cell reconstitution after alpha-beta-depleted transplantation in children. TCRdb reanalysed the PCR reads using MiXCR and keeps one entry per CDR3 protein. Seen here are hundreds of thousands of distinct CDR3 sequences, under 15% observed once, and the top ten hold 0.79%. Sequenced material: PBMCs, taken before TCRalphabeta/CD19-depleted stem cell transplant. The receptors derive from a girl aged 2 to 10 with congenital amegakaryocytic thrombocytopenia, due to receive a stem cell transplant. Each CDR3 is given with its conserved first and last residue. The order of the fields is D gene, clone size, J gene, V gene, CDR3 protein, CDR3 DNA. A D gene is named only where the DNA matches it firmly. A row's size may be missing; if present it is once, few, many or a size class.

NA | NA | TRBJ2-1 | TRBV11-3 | CASSSRAAGEQFF | TGTGCCAGCAGCTCCCGAGCGGCGGGTGAGCAGTTCTTC
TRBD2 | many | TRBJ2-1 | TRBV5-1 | CASRLAGGNEQFF | TGCGCCAGCAGACTTGCGGGAGGCAATGAGCAGTTCTTC
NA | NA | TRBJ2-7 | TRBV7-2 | CSSSPTALRASSYEQYF | TGTTCCAGCAGCCCAACCGCCCTCCGGGCGAGCTCCTACGAGCAGTACTTC
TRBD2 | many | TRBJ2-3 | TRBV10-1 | CASSESTRGLAGGTDTQYF | TGCGCCAGCAGTGAGTCGACGCGCGGTCTAGCGGGAGGTACAGATACGCAGTATTTT
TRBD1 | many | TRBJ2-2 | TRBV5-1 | CASSLREQGAIGELFF | TGCGCCAGCAGCCTGAGAGAACAGGGGGCGATCGGGGAGCTGTTTTTT
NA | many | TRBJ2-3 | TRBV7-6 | CASSLVAGGLAGRTDTQYF | TGTGCCAGCAGCTTAGTGGCAGGGGGCCTAGCGGGCCGCACAGATACGCAGTATTTT
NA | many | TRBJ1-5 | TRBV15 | CATSETLLGTNQPQHF | TGTGCCACCAGTGAAACACTCCTCGGTACCAATCAGCCCCAGCATTTT
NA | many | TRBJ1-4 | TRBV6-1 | CASSPGKVKEKLFF | TGTGCCAGCAGCCCAGGGAAGGTGAAAGAAAAACTGTTTTTT
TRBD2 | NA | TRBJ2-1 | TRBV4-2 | CASSQDGGGSNEQFF | TGTGCCAGCAGCCAAGATGGGGGGGGAAGCAATGAGCAGTTCTTC
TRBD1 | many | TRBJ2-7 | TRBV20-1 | CSARETGFEQYF | TGCAGTGCTAGGGAGACAGGGTTCGAGCAGTACTTC
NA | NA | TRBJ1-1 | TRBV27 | CASSFIQGGNTEAFF | TGTGCCAGCAGTTTCATTCAGGGCGGAAACACTGAAGCTTTCTTT
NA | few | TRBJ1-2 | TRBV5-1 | CASSPPTAGSYGYTF | TGCGCCAGCAGCCCCCCAACGGCAGGAAGCTATGGCTACACCTTC
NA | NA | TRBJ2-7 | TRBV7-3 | CASSPTGNHEQYF | TGTGCCAGCAGCCCCACAGGGAATCACGAGCAGTACTTC
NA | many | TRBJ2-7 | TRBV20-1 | CSARRDGSYEQYF | TGCAGTGCTAGACGAGACGGCTCCTACGAGCAGTACTTC
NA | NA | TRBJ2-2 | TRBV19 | CASSVFGNTGELFF | TGTGCCAGTAGTGTCTTTGGGAACACCGGGGAGCTGTTTTTT
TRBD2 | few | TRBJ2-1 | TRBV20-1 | CSARASGGHNEQFF | TGCAGTGCTAGAGCTAGCGGGGGACACAATGAGCAGTTCTTC
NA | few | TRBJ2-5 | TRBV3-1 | CASSQTLAQYF | TGTGCCAGCAGCCAAACTTTGGCCCAGTACTTC
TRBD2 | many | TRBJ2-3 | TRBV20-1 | CSAREGLAGEGDTQYF | TGCAGTGCTAGAGAGGGACTAGCGGGAGAAGGAGATACGCAGTATTTT
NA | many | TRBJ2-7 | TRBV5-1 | CASSFLDSQTYEQYF | TGCGCCAGCAGCTTTTTGGACTCACAGACCTACGAGCAGTACTTC
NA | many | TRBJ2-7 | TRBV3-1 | CASSQGAYEQYF | TGTGCCAGCAGCCAAGGAGCTTACGAGCAGTACTTC